These T cell receptor beta chains were read from a single sample in a study of T cell responses to AZD1222 COVID-19 vaccine. Measured with immunoSEQ multiplex PCR; TCRdb has only the in-frame clones, and not every one. The sample yields 85,000 to 120,000 clones, 86% seen once. The sequenced sample was peripheral blood, obtained on day 0 of AZD1222 vaccination. Receptor source: an adult in good health. CDR3s include the opening cysteine and the closing phenylalanine or tryptophan. D genes are given only for firm matches. Clone size is not always given. Where it is, it says once, few, many or a class for expanded clones.

J gene	D gene	clone size	V gene	CDR3 DNA	CDR3 protein
TRBJ2-7	TRBD1	once	TRBV11-1	TGTGCCAGCAGCCCCCTCGGGACAGGGGCCTACGAGCAGTACTTC	CASSPLGTGAYEQYF
TRBJ1-1	-	-	TRBV29-1	TGCAGCGTTGCCACAGGGTTTGGAACTGAAGCTTTCTTT	CSVATGFGTEAFF
TRBJ2-7	-	-	TRBV10-3	TGTGCCATCAGCCGGGACCGCGACTCCTACGAGCAGTACTTC	CAISRDRDSYEQYF
TRBJ1-6	-	-	TRBV15	TGTGCCACCGGGGGGGACTCTAGCAGTTCACCCCTCCACTTT	CATGGDSSSSPLHF
TRBJ2-3	-	-	TRBV27	TGTGCCAGCAGTTCGACAGGTCTGGGCACAGATACGCAGTATTTT	CASSSTGLGTDTQYF
TRBJ2-1	TRBD2	-	TRBV7-8	TGTGCCAGCAGCTTGAACCTCCTGACTAGCGGGGGGGAGCAGTTCTTC	CASSLNLLTSGGEQFF
TRBJ2-1	-	-	TRBV9	TGTGCCAGCAGCGTATTAGGAGAGAATGAGCAGTTCTTC	CASSVLGENEQFF
TRBJ2-1	TRBD2	few	TRBV7-6	TGTGCCAGCAGCTGGACTAGCGGGACCCTCAATGAGCAGTTCTTC	CASSWTSGTLNEQFF
TRBJ2-1	TRBD2	-	TRBV30	TGTGCCTGGAGCAGAAAAGCGGGAGCCTACAATGAGCAGTTCTTC	CAWSRKAGAYNEQFF
TRBJ2-7	TRBD2	few	TRBV7-2	TGTGCCAGCAGCTTTAGCGGGGGGGAATACGAGCAGTACTTC	CASSFSGGEYEQYF
TRBJ2-7	TRBD2	-	TRBV19	TGTGCCAGTAGTATCGGGGGGGCTCACTACGAGCAGTACTTC	CASSIGGAHYEQYF
TRBJ1-2	TRBD1	-	TRBV7-9	TGTGCCAGCAGCGCAGGGACAGCAGTCTATGGCTACACCTTC	CASSAGTAVYGYTF
TRBJ2-1	-	-	TRBV7-7	TGTGCTAGCAGCTTAACTAGCTTGGATGAGCAGTTCTTC	CASSLTSLDEQFF
TRBJ2-1	-	-	TRBV11-2	TGTGCCAGCAGCTTAGCGGTGACAACCTCCTACAATGAGCAGTTCTTC	CASSLAVTTSYNEQFF
TRBJ1-1	-	few	TRBV12-3/TRBV12-4	TGTGCCAGCAGTTTGGGTGAGAACACTGAAGCTTTCTTT	CASSLGENTEAFF
TRBJ2-5	TRBD2	-	TRBV7-2	TGTGCCAGCAGCGACGGGACTAGCGGGGGGGCTCCAGAGACCCAGTACTTC	CASSDGTSGGAPETQYF
TRBJ1-5	-	-	TRBV4-2	TGTGCCAGCAGCGGGAAGGGAAGGCAGCCCCAGCATTTT	CASSGKGRQPQHF
TRBJ1-1	-	-	TRBV24-1	TGTGCCACCAGTGACCCCGGGCAAGGGGATTCTGAAGCTTTCTTT	CATSDPGQGDSEAFF
TRBJ1-1	-	-	TRBV7-7	TGTGCTAGCAGCCTAGGGCAGAACACTGAAGCTTTCTTT	CASSLGQNTEAFF
TRBJ2-6	-	-	TRBV5-1	TGCGCCAGCAGCCTTGGACTTTTCGGGGCCAACGTCCTGACTTTC	CASSLGLFGANVLTF